These T cell receptor beta chains were read from a single sample in a study of PD-1 blockade in mismatch repair-deficient tumors. Profiling relied on immunoSEQ multiplex PCR, and the TCRdb table lists in-frame clones only, not all of them. The repertoire holds about 24,000 clones, with more than 80% as singletons. The material sequenced was peripheral blood, taken 12 weeks after starting pembrolizumab. The receptors come from an adult with mismatch repair-deficient cancer. Both conserved end residues are part of each CDR3. A D gene is named only where the DNA matches it firmly. The listing skips clone size in some rows; elsewhere it reads once, few, many or a size class.

clone size: NA; V gene: TRBV4-1; J gene: TRBJ2-7; D gene: TRBD2; CDR3 protein: CASSQSAGGDEQYF; CDR3 DNA: TGCGCCAGCAGCCAATCCGCGGGAGGGGACGAGCAGTACTTC
clone size: NA; V gene: TRBV7-2; J gene: TRBJ1-2; D gene: NA; CDR3 protein: CASSLFQGEGGYTF; CDR3 DNA: TGTGCCAGCAGCTTATTCCAGGGTGAGGGTGGCTACACCTTC
clone size: NA; V gene: TRBV15; J gene: TRBJ2-1; D gene: NA; CDR3 protein: CATSRGVGAGENNEQFF; CDR3 DNA: TGTGCCACCAGCAGAGGGGTGGGGGCGGGAGAAAACAATGAGCAGTTCTTC
clone size: NA; V gene: TRBV18; J gene: TRBJ2-1; D gene: NA; CDR3 protein: CASSPPALSSYNEQFF; CDR3 DNA: TGTGCCAGCTCACCACCGGCCCTAAGCTCCTACAATGAGCAGTTCTTC
clone size: NA; V gene: TRBV5-4; J gene: TRBJ1-2; D gene: NA; CDR3 protein: CASSQEINYGYTF; CDR3 DNA: TGTGCCAGCAGCCAAGAAATCAACTATGGCTACACCTTC
clone size: NA; V gene: TRBV7-6; J gene: TRBJ2-1; D gene: TRBD2; CDR3 protein: CASTGTSGGYNEQFF; CDR3 DNA: TGTGCCAGCACCGGGACTAGCGGGGGCTACAATGAGCAGTTCTTC
clone size: once; V gene: TRBV19; J gene: TRBJ2-2; D gene: TRBD2; CDR3 protein: CASSTLAGGHYGELFF; CDR3 DNA: TGTGCCAGTAGTACTCTAGCGGGAGGGCACTACGGGGAGCTGTTTTTT
clone size: NA; V gene: TRBV6-1; J gene: TRBJ2-7; D gene: NA; CDR3 protein: CASSVVFPSNEQYF; CDR3 DNA: TGTGCCAGCAGTGTTGTGTTCCCCAGTAACGAGCAGTACTTC
clone size: NA; V gene: TRBV5-1; J gene: TRBJ2-3; D gene: NA; CDR3 protein: CASSLVVRELGTDTQYF; CDR3 DNA: TGCGCCAGCAGCTTGGTCGTCAGGGAGTTGGGCACAGATACGCAGTATTTT
clone size: NA; V gene: TRBV2; J gene: TRBJ2-2; D gene: NA; CDR3 protein: CASSELVSGELFF; CDR3 DNA: TGTGCCAGCAGTGAACTGGTTTCCGGGGAGCTGTTTTTT
clone size: NA; V gene: TRBV28; J gene: TRBJ2-7; D gene: NA; CDR3 protein: CASSLSSPGVGYEQYF; CDR3 DNA: TGTGCCAGCAGTTTATCCAGTCCAGGGGTGGGCTACGAGCAGTACTTC
clone size: NA; V gene: TRBV7-6; J gene: TRBJ1-4; D gene: NA; CDR3 protein: CASSLAVGGEKLFF; CDR3 DNA: TGTGCCAGCAGCTTAGCGGTGGGTGGAGAAAAACTGTTTTTT
clone size: NA; V gene: TRBV7-6; J gene: TRBJ2-1; D gene: TRBD1; CDR3 protein: CASSDDRFWDRGNNEQFF; CDR3 DNA: TGTGCCAGCAGCGATGACCGGTTCTGGGACAGGGGGAACAATGAGCAGTTCTTC
clone size: once; V gene: TRBV11-2; J gene: TRBJ1-2; D gene: NA; CDR3 protein: CASSLEGFYGYTF; CDR3 DNA: TGTGCCAGCAGCTTAGAGGGATTCTATGGCTACACCTTC
clone size: NA; V gene: TRBV28; J gene: TRBJ2-4; D gene: TRBD2; CDR3 protein: CAGQYAGGKNIQYF; CDR3 DNA: TGTGCCGGCCAATATGCGGGAGGCAAAAACATTCAGTACTTC
clone size: NA; V gene: TRBV4-2; J gene: TRBJ2-2; D gene: TRBD2; CDR3 protein: CASSQGLAGGAGELFF; CDR3 DNA: TGTGCCAGCAGCCAAGGACTAGCGGGAGGAGCCGGGGAGCTGTTTTTT
clone size: NA; V gene: TRBV28; J gene: TRBJ1-2; D gene: NA; CDR3 protein: CASRQSRGLIGYTF; CDR3 DNA: TGTGCCAGCCGTCAGTCTCGAGGATTAATTGGCTACACCTTC
clone size: NA; V gene: TRBV5-5; J gene: TRBJ1-2; D gene: NA; CDR3 protein: CASSSTGTVYGYTF; CDR3 DNA: TGTGCCAGCAGCTCTACCGGGACTGTCTATGGCTACACCTTC
clone size: NA; V gene: TRBV19; J gene: TRBJ2-5; D gene: NA; CDR3 protein: CASSTWGPETQYF; CDR3 DNA: TGTGCCAGTAGTACTTGGGGGCCAGAGACCCAGTACTTC
clone size: NA; V gene: TRBV11-3; J gene: TRBJ2-7; D gene: TRBD2; CDR3 protein: CASSFIFTSGSRKYEQYF; CDR3 DNA: TGTGCCAGCAGCTTCATTTTTACTAGCGGGAGTCGAAAGTACGAGCAGTACTTC
clone size: NA; V gene: TRBV11-2; J gene: TRBJ2-1; D gene: TRBD1; CDR3 protein: CASSRQGAEQFF; CDR3 DNA: TGTGCCAGCAGCCGACAGGGCGCTGAGCAGTTCTTC
clone size: NA; V gene: TRBV4-2; J gene: TRBJ2-7; D gene: NA; CDR3 protein: CASSQGRQQYEQYF; CDR3 DNA: TGTGCCAGCAGCCAAGGAAGGCAACAATACGAGCAGTACTTC
clone size: NA; V gene: TRBV5-1; J gene: TRBJ2-7; D gene: TRBD2; CDR3 protein: CASSLGSGRAAYEQYF; CDR3 DNA: TGCGCCAGCAGCTTGGGTAGCGGGAGGGCCGCCTACGAGCAGTACTTC
clone size: NA; V gene: TRBV5-4; J gene: TRBJ2-7; D gene: NA; CDR3 protein: CASSLRGGYEQYF; CDR3 DNA: TGTGCCAGCAGCTTGAGGGGCGGCTACGAGCAGTACTTC
clone size: NA; V gene: TRBV2; J gene: TRBJ1-4; D gene: NA; CDR3 protein: CASSVLFEKLFF; CDR3 DNA: TGTGCCAGCAGCGTTTTATTTGAAAAACTGTTTTTT
clone size: medium-sized; V gene: TRBV4-2; J gene: TRBJ2-6; D gene: NA; CDR3 protein: CASSQDNSGANVLTF; CDR3 DNA: TGTGCCAGCAGCCAAGACAACTCTGGGGCCAACGTCCTGACTTTC
clone size: few; V gene: TRBV6-4; J gene: TRBJ2-3; D gene: NA; CDR3 protein: CASSESGSTDTQYF; CDR3 DNA: TGTGCCAGCAGTGAAAGCGGGAGCACAGATACGCAGTATTTT
clone size: NA; V gene: TRBV27; J gene: TRBJ1-3; D gene: TRBD1; CDR3 protein: CASSPGQGAENTIYF; CDR3 DNA: TGTGCCAGCAGTCCAGGACAGGGTGCGGAAAACACCATATATTTT
clone size: NA; V gene: TRBV18; J gene: TRBJ1-1; D gene: NA; CDR3 protein: CASSPPSRVIEAFF; CDR3 DNA: TGTGCCAGCTCACCACCGAGCAGGGTCATTGAAGCTTTCTTT
clone size: NA; V gene: TRBV30; J gene: TRBJ2-5; D gene: TRBD1; CDR3 protein: CAWSVGVGGQGDLETQYF; CDR3 DNA: TGTGCCTGGAGTGTAGGGGTGGGGGGACAGGGCGACCTAGAGACCCAGTACTTC
clone size: NA; V gene: TRBV5-1; J gene: TRBJ1-1; D gene: NA; CDR3 protein: CASSLDRRGTEAFF; CDR3 DNA: TGCGCCAGCAGCTTGGACCGGCGGGGCACTGAAGCTTTCTTT
clone size: once; V gene: TRBV6-6; J gene: TRBJ2-1; D gene: NA; CDR3 protein: CASSYLTANEQFF; CDR3 DNA: TGTGCCAGCAGTTACCTGACTGCCAATGAGCAGTTCTTC
clone size: once; V gene: TRBV27; J gene: TRBJ2-7; D gene: TRBD2; CDR3 protein: CASSFRGLAGRYEQYF; CDR3 DNA: TGTGCCAGCAGTTTTCGAGGACTAGCGGGTAGATACGAGCAGTACTTC
clone size: NA; V gene: TRBV10-2; J gene: TRBJ2-2; D gene: TRBD1; CDR3 protein: CASKTGGGTGELFF; CDR3 DNA: TGCGCCAGCAAGACAGGGGGCGGCACCGGGGAGCTGTTTTTT
clone size: NA; V gene: TRBV7-2; J gene: TRBJ2-3; D gene: NA; CDR3 protein: CASSKVYLGDTQYF; CDR3 DNA: TGTGCCAGCAGCAAAGTGTATTTAGGGGATACGCAGTATTTT
clone size: once; V gene: TRBV28; J gene: TRBJ2-7; D gene: NA; CDR3 protein: CASSYLRFYEQYF; CDR3 DNA: TGTGCCAGCAGTTACCTACGTTTCTACGAGCAGTACTTC
clone size: NA; V gene: TRBV29-1; J gene: TRBJ1-3; D gene: NA; CDR3 protein: CSADHSVGGGSGNTIYF; CDR3 DNA: TGCAGCGCTGACCACTCTGTTGGAGGGGGCTCTGGAAACACCATATATTTT
clone size: NA; V gene: TRBV5-1; J gene: TRBJ2-5; D gene: NA; CDR3 protein: CASSLINTLGETQYF; CDR3 DNA: TGCGCCAGCAGCTTGATTAACACGTTGGGAGAGACCCAGTACTTC
clone size: NA; V gene: TRBV7-3; J gene: TRBJ2-3; D gene: NA; CDR3 protein: CASSPQPLTTQYF; CDR3 DNA: TGTGCCAGCAGCCCCCAACCCCTCACTACGCAGTATTTT
clone size: NA; V gene: TRBV27; J gene: TRBJ2-4; D gene: TRBD1; CDR3 protein: CASVERAGGSLAKNIQYF; CDR3 DNA: TGTGCCAGCGTCGAGAGGGCAGGGGGATCTCTAGCCAAAAACATTCAGTACTTC